A selection of T cell receptor beta chains follows, all from one sample in a study of cytomegalovirus exposure and HLA in healthy donors. The data were produced by immunoSEQ multiplex PCR, yet TCRdb's version contains in-frame clones alone and is incomplete. Of tens of thousands of clones in the sample, roughly 93% were seen once. Sequenced material: PBMCs. The receptors shown here come from a woman aged 18 to 35 in good health and CMV-seronegative. CDR3s include the opening cysteine and the closing phenylalanine or tryptophan. Each record gives: V gene, clone size, D gene, J gene, CDR3 DNA, CDR3 protein. D genes are given only for firm matches. Some rows have no size entry. The others give once, few or many, or a class for an expanded clone.

V: TRBV5-1
size: NA
D: NA
J: TRBJ2-3
DNA: TGCGCCAGCAGCTTGGGGGCTGCAGATACGCAGTATTTT
CDR3: CASSLGAADTQYF

V: TRBV4-1
size: NA
D: TRBD1
J: TRBJ1-2
DNA: TGCGCCAGCAGCCCGGGGACAGGGATCGGCTACACCTTC
CDR3: CASSPGTGIGYTF

V: TRBV5-1
size: once
D: TRBD1
J: TRBJ1-3
DNA: TGCGCCAGCAGCCCTGGGACAGGGCCTAGCTCTGGAAACACCATATATTTT
CDR3: CASSPGTGPSSGNTIYF

V: TRBV10-3
size: NA
D: TRBD1
J: TRBJ1-2
DNA: TGTGCCATCATGGGACAGGGGGCGTTCGGCTACACCTTC
CDR3: CAIMGQGAFGYTF

V: TRBV28
size: NA
D: NA
J: TRBJ1-2
DNA: TGTGCCAGCAGTTTAAATTGGTGGCGCAGGGTGAGTGGCTACACCTTC
CDR3: CASSLNWWRRVSGYTF

V: TRBV9
size: once
D: NA
J: TRBJ1-1
DNA: TGTGCCAGCAGCGTAGGAACTTGGAACACTGAAGCTTTCTTT
CDR3: CASSVGTWNTEAFF

V: TRBV18
size: NA
D: NA
J: TRBJ1-5
DNA: TGTGCCAGCTCACGATCTGGGCCTAATCAGCCCCAGCATTTT
CDR3: CASSRSGPNQPQHF

V: TRBV28
size: NA
D: NA
J: TRBJ1-1
DNA: TGTGCCAGCAGTTTCCCCCCAGGGAAAGCTTTCTTT
CDR3: CASSFPPGKAFF

V: TRBV4-1
size: NA
D: TRBD2
J: TRBJ2-1
DNA: TGCGCCAGCAGCCAATCGGGACTAGCAGGGGAGCAGTTCTTC
CDR3: CASSQSGLAGEQFF

V: TRBV29-1
size: NA
D: TRBD1
J: TRBJ2-7
DNA: TGCAGCGTTGAAGGGACAGGGGGCTACGAGCAGTACTTC
CDR3: CSVEGTGGYEQYF

V: TRBV2
size: NA
D: NA
J: TRBJ2-2
DNA: TGTGCCAGCAGCTACGACTCCCGCACCGGGGAGCTGTTTTTT
CDR3: CASSYDSRTGELFF

V: TRBV5-1
size: few
D: NA
J: TRBJ2-1
DNA: TGCGCCAGCAGCACGGACGGGACCTACAATGAGCAGTTCTTC
CDR3: CASSTDGTYNEQFF

V: TRBV19
size: NA
D: NA
J: TRBJ1-1
DNA: TGTGCCAGTAGTATACCTACTCGGACTCCTGAAGCTTTCTTT
CDR3: CASSIPTRTPEAFF

V: TRBV9
size: NA
D: TRBD2
J: TRBJ2-3
DNA: TGTGCCAGCAGCGTCGGACTAGCGGCAGATACGCAGTATTTT
CDR3: CASSVGLAADTQYF

V: TRBV6-1
size: NA
D: NA
J: TRBJ2-7
DNA: TGTGCCAGCAGTGAAGGTGTGACATCCTCCTACGAGCAGTACTTC
CDR3: CASSEGVTSSYEQYF

V: TRBV9
size: NA
D: NA
J: TRBJ2-2
DNA: TGTGCCAGCAGCGTAGTCAAGAACACCGGGGAGCTGTTTTTT
CDR3: CASSVVKNTGELFF

V: TRBV29-1
size: NA
D: TRBD2
J: TRBJ2-3
DNA: TGCAGCGTTCCGGGGGGGTATAGCACAGATACGCAGTATTTT
CDR3: CSVPGGYSTDTQYF

V: TRBV5-6
size: NA
D: NA
J: TRBJ2-7
DNA: TGTGCCAGCAGCTTTCCTCCCCATACCATGGTCGGAGCCTACGAGCAGTACTTC
CDR3: CASSFPPHTMVGAYEQYF

V: TRBV28
size: NA
D: NA
J: TRBJ1-1
DNA: TGTGCCAGCACCGCCGGGAGGATGAACACTGAAGCTTTCTTT
CDR3: CASTAGRMNTEAFF

V: TRBV10-3
size: NA
D: NA
J: TRBJ2-3
DNA: TGTGCCATCAGTGGATCTCGCGGGGAAACAGATACGCAGTATTTT
CDR3: CAISGSRGETDTQYF

V: TRBV28
size: NA
D: TRBD2
J: TRBJ2-7
DNA: TGTGCCAGCCGTAGCGGGTCACCCTCCTACGAGCAGTACTTC
CDR3: CASRSGSPSYEQYF

V: TRBV6-1
size: NA
D: NA
J: TRBJ2-1
DNA: TGTGCCAGCAGTGTTCTTAGTGGAGGGGCAGATGAGCAGTTCTTC
CDR3: CASSVLSGGADEQFF

V: TRBV27
size: NA
D: NA
J: TRBJ1-4
DNA: TGTGCCAGCAGCCTGAATGTGGGGGCCGGTAATGAAAAACTGTTTTTT
CDR3: CASSLNVGAGNEKLFF

V: TRBV21-1
size: NA
D: NA
J: TRBJ2-1
DNA: TGTGCCAGCAGCAAAGAGCGGCGGGTTGAGTTCTTC
CDR3: CASSKERRVEFF

V: TRBV5-6
size: NA
D: NA
J: TRBJ2-5
DNA: TGTGCCAGCAGCTCTCAACAGGGACGAGAGACCCAGTACTTC
CDR3: CASSSQQGRETQYF